These 19 T cell receptor beta chains originate from one sample sequenced in a study of T cell clusters in autoimmune cytopenias. Multiplex touch-down PCR amplified TRB using TRB-A and TRB-B pools in one tube. From its re-call of the multiplex PCR reads, TCRdb lists each CDR3 protein once, without DNA. Its table lists some 5,000 distinct CDR3 sequences. TRB amplification used 200 to 250 ng of peripheral blood genomic DNA. These same records also appear under a second study, on T cell repertoires in aging, cancer and after chemotherapy.

Sample: peripheral blood. The receptor source for this set is a human donor in good health.

V gene TRBV20-1 combines with J gene TRBJ1-1. Germline V gene lookup returns CDR1 DFQATT and CDR2 SNEGSKA (reference sequence). The CDR3 extends over 13 amino acids. The CDR3 spells CSAPRYLNTEAFF.

This clonotype is medium-sized (0.01 to 0.1%) by frequency. The V call is TRBV15, the J call TRBJ1-2. CDR1 is LNHNV, CDR2 YYDKDF, per germline (reference sequence). The CDR3 totals 16 residues. The CDR3 here is CATSRDSTQAAYGYTF.

The V gene is TRBV10-1, the J gene TRBJ2-7. The length of the CDR3 is 13 residues. Germline CDR1 reads WNHNN; CDR2 reads SYGVQD (reference sequence). This CDR3 reads CASSLRGPDEQYF.

V and J are TRBV20-1 and TRBJ1-6; the TRBD1 assignment by TCRdb is unverifiable without DNA. CDR1 is DFQATT, CDR2 SNEGSKA, per germline (reference sequence). This CDR3 has 16 amino acids. The CDR3 is CSARPHGQGFYSPLHF.

The chain recombines TRBV19 with TRBJ2-5; TCRdb picks TRBD1, but there is no DNA to check that call. This CDR3 has 14 amino acids. Germline-derived CDR1 and CDR2 are LNHDA and SQIVND (reference sequence). This chain's CDR3 is CASGDRGIRETQYF.

The rearrangement links TRBV20-1 to TRBJ2-1; TCRdb indicates TRBD2, and absent DNA this call remains unverified. This CDR3 is built from 12 residues. CDR1 and CDR2 from the germline V gene are DFQATT and SNEGSKA (reference sequence). CDR3 amino acids: CTASGDGNEQFF.

This clonotype counts as medium-sized by frequency. The chain couples TRBV19 to TRBJ1-5. The CDR3 covers 15 residues. CDR1 and CDR2 from the germline V gene are LNHDA and SQIVND (reference sequence). This chain's CDR3 is CASSNQAKANQPQHF.

According to its frequency, this clonotype is medium-sized. This chain joins TRBV12-3 or TRBV12-4 and TRBJ2-2; the TRBD1 assignment by TCRdb is unverifiable without DNA. The CDR3 is 16 residues long. The CDR3 sequence is CASSSDRELNTGELFF.

The V call is TRBV5-1, the J call TRBJ1-3; checking the TCRdb D call of TRBD1 is not possible without DNA. Germline V lookup: CDR1 SGHRS, CDR2 YFSETQ. This CDR3 contains 15 residues. CDR3 sequence: CASSSGVTSGNTIYF.

Considering frequency, this clonotype is medium-sized. The genes are TRBV6-2 or TRBV6-3 and TRBJ2-1; TCRdb proposes TRBD2, but this gene call is untestable without DNA. Germline assignment: CDR1 MNHEY and CDR2 SVGEGT. The CDR3 covers 19 residues. Here the CDR3 reads CASSKGTSGPESSYNEQFF.

According to its frequency, this clonotype is medium-sized (0.01 to 0.1%). This CDR3 reads CATSRGLGGAKNIQYF. The V call is TRBV15, the J call TRBJ2-4; there is no DNA to check the TCRdb D call of TRBD1. The CDR3 is 16 residues long. Per the germline V gene, CDR1 is LNHNV and CDR2 is YYDKDF (reference sequence).

The chain has TRBV21-1 and TRBJ2-6. TRBV21-1 counts as a pseudogene. The CDR3 has 17 residues. CDR3 region: CASSQGGQCSGANVLTF.

The rearrangement uses TRBV2 and TRBJ2-6; no DNA is available, so the TRBD2 call from TCRdb remains unchecked. Germline V gene lookup returns CDR1 SNHLY and CDR2 FYNNEI. The CDR3 is 16 residues long. The CDR3: CASSVRPLSGANVLTF.

By frequency, this clonotype registers medium-sized. The V gene is TRBV6-5, the J gene TRBJ2-1; TCRdb proposes TRBD2, but this gene call is untestable without DNA. CDR1 is MNHEY, CDR2 SVGAGI, per germline. This CDR3 spans 16 amino acids. The CDR3 spells CASSYELAGTYNEQFF.

This clonotype counts as medium-sized by frequency. The chain carries TRBV27 and TRBJ1-1. The CDR3 runs 14 residues. CDR1 MNHEY and CDR2 SMNVEV come from the germline V gene (reference sequence). CDR3 in amino acids: CASSFRGENTEAFF.

The genes are TRBV10-3 and TRBJ2-7; TCRdb outputs TRBD2, but without DNA this stays unchecked. Looked up from germline, CDR1 is ENHRY and CDR2 is SYGVKD. CDR3 length: 13 amino acids. This chain's CDR3 is CAPLPVVQHEQYF.

The chain has TRBV12-3 or TRBV12-4 and TRBJ1-2. The CDR3 spans 14 residues. The CDR3 is CASTRPLTNYGYTF.

By frequency, this clonotype registers medium-sized. V gene TRBV20-1 combines with J gene TRBJ2-3; lacking DNA, the TRBD2 call made by TCRdb goes unchecked. This CDR3 spans 15 amino acids. The germline V gene encodes CDR1 DFQATT and CDR2 SNEGSKA (reference sequence). Here the CDR3 reads CSASYGLAATDTQYF.

This rearrangement joins TRBV20-1 to TRBJ2-2; TCRdb's D call, TRBD1, is unchecked because there is no DNA. This CDR3 spans 14 amino acids. Germline V gene data show CDR1 as DFQATT and CDR2 as SNEGSKA (reference sequence). CDR3 region: CSAPKGPNTGELFF.